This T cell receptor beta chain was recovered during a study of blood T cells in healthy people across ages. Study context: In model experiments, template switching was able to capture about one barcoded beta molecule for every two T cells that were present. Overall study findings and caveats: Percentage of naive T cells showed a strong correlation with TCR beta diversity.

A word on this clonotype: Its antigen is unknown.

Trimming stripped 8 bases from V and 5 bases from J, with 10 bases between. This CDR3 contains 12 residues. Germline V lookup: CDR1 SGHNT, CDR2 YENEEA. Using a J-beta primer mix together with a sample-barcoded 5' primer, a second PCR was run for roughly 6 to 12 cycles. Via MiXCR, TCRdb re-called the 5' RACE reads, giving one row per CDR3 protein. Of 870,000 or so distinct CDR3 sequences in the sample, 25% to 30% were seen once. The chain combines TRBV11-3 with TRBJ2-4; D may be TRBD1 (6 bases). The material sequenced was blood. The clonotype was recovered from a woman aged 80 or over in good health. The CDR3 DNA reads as TGTGCCAGCTCGACAGGTGAAAACATTCAGTACTTC. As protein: CASSTGENIQYF.